These T cell receptor beta chains were read from a single sample in a study of monozygotic twins with cystic fibrosis. Only in-frame clones appear in the TCRdb table, and some are missing; sequencing was by immunoSEQ multiplex PCR. The sample contains some 20,000 clones, just under 90% of which appear only once. Material: blood. All receptors come from a woman in her 30s with cystic fibrosis. Both conserved end residues are part of each CDR3. The D gene is left open where the match is weak. Clone size appears in some rows only: once, few, many, or a class for an expanded clone.

d_call,v_call,j_call,clone_size,cdr3_nt,cdr3_aa
TRBD1,TRBV25-1,TRBJ1-2,-,TGTGCCAGCAGTCCCCCGGGACAGGGGGTACGGGGCTACACCTTC,CASSPPGQGVRGYTF
-,TRBV11-1,TRBJ1-1,few,TGTGCCAGCAGCCCGTTCGACAAAGGTACTGAAGCTTTCTTT,CASSPFDKGTEAFF
-,TRBV6-1,TRBJ1-2,-,TGTGCCAGCTGGAACAGGGTGAGGGCGGACTATGGCTACACCTTC,CASWNRVRADYGYTF
TRBD1,TRBV4-1,TRBJ1-6,few,TGCGCCAGCAGCCAAGATGGGACAGGGACTAATTCACCCCTCCACTTT,CASSQDGTGTNSPLHF
-,TRBV14,TRBJ2-5,-,TGTGTCGGAAAGACCCAGTACTTC,CVGKTQYF
TRBD1,TRBV28,TRBJ1-2,-,TGTGCCAGCATCTCACAGGGGTACGGCTACACCTTC,CASISQGYGYTF
TRBD1,TRBV29-1,TRBJ2-3,-,TGCAGCGTTGTGGGACAGTACACAGATACGCAGTATTTT,CSVVGQYTDTQYF
-,TRBV7-2,TRBJ2-1,-,TGTGCCAGCAGCTATCCCCCGGGACCCCCGTTCTTC,CASSYPPGPPFF
TRBD1,TRBV5-4,TRBJ1-2,once,TGTGCCAGCGCCAACACGGCAGGGGGCTATGGCTACACCTTC,CASANTAGGYGYTF
TRBD1,TRBV28,TRBJ2-2,-,TGTGCCAGCACCATAAGGACAGGGATCGGGGAGCTGTTTTTT,CASTIRTGIGELFF
TRBD1,TRBV6-4,TRBJ1-1,-,TGTGCCAGCAGTGACAGGGGGCACACTGAAGCTTTCTTT,CASSDRGHTEAFF
TRBD2,TRBV4-1,TRBJ2-1,-,TGCGCCAGCAGCCACCGGACTAGCGGGGGGGCAGGTAATGAGCAGTTCTTC,CASSHRTSGGAGNEQFF
TRBD2,TRBV7-2,TRBJ2-5,-,TGTGCCAGCAGTTGGCTAGCGGGGGGCCAAGAGACCCAGTACTTC,CASSWLAGGQETQYF
-,TRBV5-1,TRBJ2-2,-,TGCGCCAGCAGCTTGATTGCCGGGGAGCTGTTTTTT,CASSLIAGELFF
TRBD1,TRBV5-5,TRBJ1-1,-,TGTGCCAGCAGCTGGTGGGACAGGGACCCTGAAGCTTTCTTT,CASSWWDRDPEAFF
-,TRBV5-4,TRBJ2-3,-,TGTGCCAGCAGCATCGACACCTACACAGATACGCAGTATTTT,CASSIDTYTDTQYF
TRBD2,TRBV2,TRBJ2-3,-,TGTGCCAGCAAGATTAGGCGGGGGGGCTCAGATACGCAGTATTTT,CASKIRRGGSDTQYF
-,TRBV5-1,TRBJ2-7,-,TGCGCCAGCAGCTTGGAAGGCAGGGGATACGACGAGCAGTACTTC,CASSLEGRGYDEQYF
-,TRBV20-1,TRBJ2-7,-,TGCAGTGCTTCAACGTACGAGCAGTACTTC,CSASTYEQYF
-,TRBV18,TRBJ2-7,-,TGTGCCAGCTCACCACAGGGAGCTTACGCCTACGAGCAGTACTTC,CASSPQGAYAYEQYF
-,TRBV6-5,TRBJ1-5,-,TGTGCCAGCAGTACCCCTGGCCAGCCCCAGCATTTT,CASSTPGQPQHF
-,TRBV7-6,TRBJ2-7,-,TGTGCCAGCAGCATACCCCAGGGCTACGAGCAGTACTTC,CASSIPQGYEQYF
TRBD2,TRBV14,TRBJ2-1,-,TGTGCCAGCAGCCAATACAGCGGGGGCTCCTACAATGAGCAGTTCTTC,CASSQYSGGSYNEQFF
TRBD2,TRBV7-7,TRBJ2-3,once,TGTGCCAGCAGCCAAGAAGCGGGGGGCACAGATACGCAGTATTTT,CASSQEAGGTDTQYF
-,TRBV29-1,TRBJ1-1,-,TGCAGCGTTCGGGGGGGCAGGGACACTGAAGCTTTCTTT,CSVRGGRDTEAFF
-,TRBV7-2,TRBJ2-1,-,TGTGCCAGCGGGGGCGGGTACAATGAGCAGTTCTTC,CASGGGYNEQFF
TRBD2,TRBV9,TRBJ2-3,-,TGTGCCAGCAGCGTTTTAGCGGGGCATCCTGATACGCAGTATTTT,CASSVLAGHPDTQYF
TRBD2,TRBV19,TRBJ2-3,-,TGTGCCAGTAGATCTCTAGCGGGGGGCATACTGGATACGCAGTATTTT,CASRSLAGGILDTQYF
TRBD1,TRBV4-2,TRBJ1-4,-,TGTGCCAGCAGCCAACCCGTCCGGGACAGGGTAAGAATCGAAAAACTGTTTTTT,CASSQPVRDRVRIEKLFF
TRBD1,TRBV10-3,TRBJ1-1,-,TGTGCCATCAGTGGTCCCGGGACAGGGAACACTGAAGCTTTCTTT,CAISGPGTGNTEAFF
-,TRBV5-5,TRBJ1-1,-,TGTGCCAGCAGCTTGAGTTTCCGGGGGGACACTGAAGCTTTCTTT,CASSLSFRGDTEAFF
TRBD1,TRBV5-1,TRBJ2-3,-,TGCGCCAGCAGCTTGGGACAGGGGGTGATTTTGGGTCGCACAGATACGCAGTATTTT,CASSLGQGVILGRTDTQYF
TRBD1,TRBV2,TRBJ1-4,-,TGTGCCAGCAAGCGGCAGGGGGAGGCTAATGAAAAACTGTTTTTT,CASKRQGEANEKLFF
TRBD1,TRBV28,TRBJ1-1,-,TGTGCCAGCAGTTCTATCTCCGACAGGGTGAACACTGAAGCTTTCTTT,CASSSISDRVNTEAFF
-,TRBV6-1,TRBJ1-4,-,TGTGCCAGCAGTGATCTAGGGGGGAGAGACGTAAAACTGTTTTTT,CASSDLGGRDVKLFF
-,TRBV20-1,TRBJ2-7,-,TGCAGTGCTAAACTAGTTTACGAGCAGTACTTC,CSAKLVYEQYF
-,TRBV6-5,TRBJ1-3,-,TGTGCCAGCAGTTATTCCTCTCGGCAGGGCGGAAACACCATATATTTT,CASSYSSRQGGNTIYF
-,TRBV7-2,TRBJ1-3,-,TGTGCCAGCACCTCCTCTGTGGAGGGCATATGGGCTGGAAACACCATATATTTT,CASTSSVEGIWAGNTIYF
-,TRBV4-3,TRBJ2-7,-,TGCGCCAGCAGCCAGGACCCGGGACCTCCCTCATGGGAGCAGTACTTC,CASSQDPGPPSWEQYF
-,TRBV7-9,TRBJ2-4,-,TGTGCCAGCAGCTTAGTGGATGACATTCAGTACTTC,CASSLVDDIQYF
TRBD1,TRBV9,TRBJ2-7,-,TGTGCCAGCAGCGTCGGGACAGGGGTGAGCGAGCAGTACTTC,CASSVGTGVSEQYF
-,TRBV6-5,TRBJ2-1,-,TGTGCCAGCAGAAAAAGCAGCTACTCCTACAATGAGCAGTTCTTC,CASRKSSYSYNEQFF
-,TRBV5-1,TRBJ1-1,-,TGCGCCAGCAGCTTGTCCGTGGGTATGAACACTGAAGCTTTCTTT,CASSLSVGMNTEAFF
-,TRBV14,TRBJ2-7,-,TGTGCCAGCAGCCATACGGAGTGGGACACCACCTACGAGCAGTACTTC,CASSHTEWDTTYEQYF
-,TRBV5-1,TRBJ1-5,-,TGCGCCAGCAGCCCCCGGGAGATTAGCAATCAGCCCCAGCATTTT,CASSPREISNQPQHF
-,TRBV5-6,TRBJ1-1,-,TGTGCCAGCAGCTTGGGTACAACCCCCTCTGAAGCTTTCTTT,CASSLGTTPSEAFF